This record covers a single TCR beta chain. The antigen this receptor binds is unknown. Base qualities were left out, and no much larger clone turns up one base away. Taken from cysteine to phenylalanine, the CDR3 has 18 residues. CDR3 DNA is the only sequence kept; it has 54 bases, read in frame from the first base. CDR1 SGHRS and CDR2 YFSETQ were looked up in the germline V gene. Clipping removes 2 bases from V and 2 bases from J, with 12 as the unmatched junction base count. TCRbeta CDR3 regions were amplified from genomic DNA using the immunoSEQ Assay, a bias-controlled multiplex PCR. The study's processing was this. Nucleated cell counts per sample were estimated from amplification of reference gene primers within the assay. To quantify the absolute abundance of each unique TCRbeta CDR3 rearrangement, sequence reads were collapsed and filtered. For each sample, productive Simpson clonality was calculated by taking the square root of Simpson's diversity index across productive rearrangements. The table comes from immuneACCESS by way of TCRdb, which keeps in-frame sequences with V and J called. Part of the clones is missing from these tables; in studies checked, under half for an unresolved V gene and the rest for unknown reasons. Clone size and the V and J calls come from that table; the DNA yielded D and trimming. The table for this sample lists 200,000 to 300,000 clones; roughly four fifths of them were counted only once. Of the sample, about 1.9% falls within the top ten clones.

The data were taken from a study of blood T cell repertoires in COVID-19 (dated by TCRdb to 2019 to 2021). For the study in its entirety: Collaborator samples came from the United States, Italy and Spain and covered acute and convalescent phases of COVID-19. The material from the prospective study consisted of cDNA or gDNA derived from T cells, B-cell-depleted T cells, or PBMCs. Deeply sampled blood TCRbeta repertoires from subjects exposed to, actively infected with, or recovered from COVID-19 were included in the dataset. The repertoires were released in a freely available public database intended as a resource for research on the immune response to SARS-CoV-2. The samples were drawn from two sources: the first 160 participants of the ongoing ImmuneRACE study, and some 1,300 subjects contributed by 6 global collaborators. Nearly every sample came with metadata listing a de-identified subject ID, COVID-19 status, age in years and sex. Where available, HLA class I and class II types were obtained from metadata supplied by the sample provider rather than from assay-based typing.

Broad study findings and their caveats: The amount of clinical and demographic metadata varied by source and participant and was provided uncurated.

Each collaborating institution followed its own protocols to collect whole blood in K2EDTA tubes. For TCRbeta analysis, collaborator samples were shipped as frozen whole blood, as isolated PBMCs, or as DNA extracted from either sample type. The TCR originated in an elderly woman with acute or convalescent COVID-19. This sequence uses TRBV5-1 and TRBJ1-3; 8 bases in the middle match TRBD1. The specimen was peripheral blood. The base sequence is TGCGCCAGCAGCTTTGCATCCGGGCAGGGGGCTGCTGGAAACACCATATATTTT. This sequence encodes CASSFASGQGAAGNTIYF.